The clone carrying this T cell receptor beta chain appeared many times. The entry originates in a study of molecular identifiers for immune sequencing clone quantification. Study as a whole: Replicate runs used RNA from roughly 21,000 or 96,000 naive CD8 cells, which was split five ways into aliquots, and four of those aliquots were then sequenced.

Listed TCR primers and previously described methods were used for bulk TCR libraries. One entry per CDR3 protein results from TCRdb running MiXCR on the PCR reads. The profile shows 300,000 to 350,000 distinct CDR3 sequences, 20% to 25% of them singletons. The CD8+CD4-CCR7+CD45RA+ phenotype defined the sorted naive CD8 T cells. Trimming cost V 1 base and J 7 bases, with 10 bases left between them. Germline V gene data show CDR1 as MNHEY and CDR2 as SMNVEV (reference sequence). CDR3 size: 13 residues. The source of this sequence is a human donor in good health. Some libraries in this study had Jurkat cell RNA spiked in. The chain recombines TRBV27 with TRBJ1-1, with unresolved D. Sequenced material: naive CD8+ T cells from blood, with Jurkat cell RNA spiked in. Subset denoted: FACS-sorted CD8+CD4-CCR7+CD45RA+ naive T cells. The CDR3 protein is CASSLWGSGEAFF. CDR3 bases: TGTGCCAGCAGTTTATGGGGTTCCGGTGAAGCTTTCTTT.